The present T cell receptor (beta chain) was sequenced within a study of T cells in Graves' hyperthyroidism and ophthalmopathy (dated by TCRdb to between 2018 and 2020). With respect to the entire study: Peripheral blood samples were taken at initial diagnosis, before any treatment was given. An independent validation cohort of under 20 hyperthyroidism patients and more than 15 patients who later progressed to ophthalmopathy tested prospective prediction of ophthalmopathy. After sampling, hyperthyroidism patients received methimazole starting at 30 mg daily, and ophthalmopathy patients received high-dose intravenous methylprednisolone. The 100 discovery patients were randomly split 7:3 into training and test sets. TCR Vbeta CDR3 sequencing of around 130 peripheral blood samples (roughly 41 ophthalmopathy, about 74 hyperthyroidism and about 17 progressor patients) is reported in the paper. A discovery cohort of around 98 patients, about 43 with Graves' ophthalmopathy and under 60 with stable Graves' hyperthyroidism, was used to find distinguishing TCR V-J signatures. Thyroid tissue and blood T-cell repertoires from about six Graves' hyperthyroidism patients were also compared in the study.

Points the paper makes about the study in general: In validation, the model predicted progression to ophthalmopathy a median of roughly 6.5 months before onset, with about 70% sensitivity and roughly 79% specificity. A model built on a 13 V-J signature distinguished ophthalmopathy from stable hyperthyroidism, reaching 87.88% sensitivity and under 84% specificity in cross-validation and 80%/75% in testing. No statistical method was used to fix the sample size in advance, and group allocation was not hidden from the investigators. Most expanded thyroid clonotypes (frequency above 0.001) were also detected in blood, a finding suggesting that blood repertoires may reflect thyroid immune responses.

Ten or more counts support this clonotype. What antigen it recognizes has not been identified. Base quality data are lacking; no much larger clone is found one base away. A patient counted as having stable Graves' hyperthyroidism if no progression to ophthalmopathy occurred over 18 months of follow-up. Hyperthyroidism patients were aged 18 to 65 years and newly diagnosed, with disease duration of less than 2 months. Exclusion was applied to patients with uncontrolled infections, other autoimmune diseases, pregnancy or lactation. Clinical symptoms, serum thyroxine and TRAb, thyroid ultrasound, and orbital computed tomography formed the basis for the diagnoses. Ficoll-Paque density gradient centrifugation was used to isolate PBMCs from around 10 ml of fresh peripheral blood. Total RNA was extracted using Trizol reagent, and RNA quality was assessed on an Agilent 2100 Bioanalyzer. TCR beta CDR3 regions were amplified from RNA transcripts. For the first round of RT-PCR on the TCR CDR3, the HTBI primer set was used together with the Qiagen OneStep RT-PCR kit. Libraries were constructed in a second round of multiplex PCR, after which size selection and purification were carried out. Sequencing of the libraries was done on an Illumina HiSeq2000 using paired-end 100 bp reads. In the paper's pipeline: SOAPnuke was used to process the raw data, with reads discarded if the reads contained adapters or uncalled bases, had a mean Phred below 15, or lacked an exact constant-primer or identifier match. COPE v1.2.5 was used to merge high-quality paired reads, and clonotypes were defined as unique nucleotide sequences. MiTCR v1.1 was used to align clonotypes to the IMGT TRBV, TRBD and TRBJ reference segments. The analysis was restricted to V-J combinations with a frequency above 0.0001, which together covered just over 99% of the repertoires. A TCS score was defined as the ratio between F50 (clonal expansion) and ExV (chaos), using BLOSUM62-based TCRdist between CDR3 peptides within each V-J. Welch's t-statistics and random forest reduced fewer than 550 V-J features to roughly 13, which were used in a naive Bayes classifier (R e1071). TCRdb itself trimmed the public reads at Q25 with fastp, ran MiXCR and retained productive beta chains. Rows with a matching CDR3 protein are joined into one entry that keeps the most common DNA and genes. For this entry, the V and J calls and clone size follow TCRdb and not the study's own pipeline. The sample table shows about 560,000 distinct CDR3 sequences, and about a sixth are seen once. Less than 9.5% of the sample is in the top ten clones.

The trim is 11 bases for V and 5 bases for J, with a gap of 12 bases between the germline ends. Including the terminal cysteine and phenylalanine, the CDR3 comprises 12 residues. Only CDR3 DNA is held: 36 bases, read in frame from base 1. Via the germline V gene, CDR1 is SGHAT and CDR2 FQNNGV. The specimen was blood. The sequence derives from a woman in her thirties with Graves' hyperthyroidism. The chain joins TRBV11-2 to TRBJ2-2, and possibly TRBD2, on 5 matching bases. CDR3 region: CALRGRTGELFF. The nucleotide sequence reads TGTGCCCTTCGAGGGCGGACCGGGGAGCTGTTTTTT.